Listed here are 27 T cell receptor beta chains from one sample, sequenced in a study of graft-versus-host responses after intestinal transplantation. The method was immunoSEQ multiplex PCR; TCRdb's version includes in-frame clones alone and lacks a portion of them. The sample includes about 94,000 clones, over 75% of them seen just once. No antigen has been identified for these receptors. The sample in question was unstimulated CD8+ T cells sorted from spleen or lymph node cells, obtained before intestinal transplant. Receptors were obtained from a human donor who received an intestinal transplant.

The rearrangement uses TRBV27 and TRBJ2-7; D is unclear. The CDR3 loop spans 14 amino acids. Between the trimmed V and J ends, which lost 1 base and 0 bases, there was a span of 7 bases. Per germline, CDR1 MNHEY and CDR2 SMNVEV (reference sequence). The DNA for the CDR3 is TGTGCCAGCAGTTTATATTCAGGCTCCTACGAGCAGTACTTC. As protein: CASSLYSGSYEQYF.

The V and J genes are TRBV7-9 and TRBJ2-1; 14 nucleotides match TRBD2. The CDR3 has 16 amino acids. V was pared by 6 bases and J by 4 bases, with 5 bases of the junction left unmatched. The V gene's germline CDR1 is SEHNR and CDR2 FQNEAQ (reference sequence). The CDR3 here is CASSRLAGGPYNEQFF. In DNA, the CDR3 is TGTGCCAGCAGTCGACTAGCGGGAGGGCCGTACAATGAGCAGTTCTTC.

The chain recombines TRBV15 with TRBJ2-1; unclear D gene. CDR3 length equals 16 residues. From germline, CDR1 is LNHNV and CDR2 YYDKDF (reference sequence). V dropped 0 bases and J dropped 4 bases, with 13 bases sitting between them. CDR3 sequence (DNA): TGTGCCACCAGCAGAGATATTGCTAGGTCATACAATGAGCAGTTCTTC. It codes for CATSRDIARSYNEQFF.

The rearrangement joins TRBV5-5 to TRBJ1-5, with D possibly being TRBD1 (5 bases). The V end lost 1 base, the J end lost 6 bases, and 11 bases lay between the germline ends. CDR3 size: 14 residues. Germline CDR1 reads SGHKS; CDR2 reads YYEKEE (reference sequence). DNA for the CDR3: TGTGCCAGCAGCTTGCCGGGGGAAGGTCAGCCCCAGCATTTT. Translated: CASSLPGEGQPQHF.

The chain uses TRBV11-2 and TRBJ1-2; 12 bases match TRBD1. The germline CDR1 and CDR2 sequences are SGHAT and FQNNGV. The CDR3 sequence is 17 residues long. J gave up 4 bases and V 5 bases, and 11 bases lay outside the gene matches. The CDR3: CASSSPGQGALGYGYTF. The CDR3 DNA sequence: TGTGCCAGCAGCAGCCCGGGACAGGGGGCGCTGGGCTATGGCTACACCTTC.

The chain uses TRBV4-1 and TRBJ1-4; 12 bases align to TRBD1. The CDR3 sequence is 14 residues long. Trimming at V came to 3 bases and at J to 12 bases, leaving 5 bases not matched to a gene. CDR1 and CDR2 from the germline V gene are MGHRA and YSYEKL. CDR3 in DNA: TGCGCCAGCAGCCACGGGACAGGGGGCCGGGAACTGTTTTTT. Its protein product is CASSHGTGGRELFF.

V is TRBV30 and J is TRBJ1-2, with D tentatively TRBD1 (5 bases). Trimming stripped 6 bases from V and 4 bases from J, with 6 bases between. The germline V gene encodes CDR1 GTSNPN and CDR2 SVGIG (reference sequence). The length of the CDR3 is 10 residues. CDR3 protein: CACGGYGYTF. CDR3 DNA: TGTGCCTGCGGGGGCTATGGCTACACCTTC.

This sequence joins TRBV27 and TRBJ2-3; 8 bases fit TRBD1. The CDR3 length is 14 residues. Per germline, CDR1 MNHEY and CDR2 SMNVEV (reference sequence). V lost 2 bases and J lost 3; bases outside the gene matches: 1. CDR3: CASSLNRGTDTQYF. The CDR3 coding sequence is TGTGCCAGCAGTTTAAACAGGGGGACAGATACGCAGTATTTT.

This chain connects TRBV6-1 to TRBJ2-7; maybe TRBD2 (5 bases). This CDR3 region has 13 residues. The germline gives CDR1 MNHNS, CDR2 SASEGT. V dropped 4 bases and J dropped 2 bases, with 9 bases sitting between them. The chain's CDR3 is CASSVRLPYEQYF. CDR3 nucleotides: TGTGCCAGCAGTGTGCGACTACCCTACGAGCAGTACTTC.

The chain combines TRBV5-1 with TRBJ2-5, with TRBD1 matching 9 bases. V lost 0 bases to trimming and J lost 2 bases; unmatched junction nucleotides: 2. The V gene's germline CDR1 is SGHRS and CDR2 YFSETQ. The CDR3 extends over 15 amino acids. The CDR3 DNA reads as TGCGCCAGCAGCTTGGCGGGACAGGGTCAAGAGACCCAGTACTTC. It encodes CASSLAGQGQETQYF. The full variable domain, its missing parts supplied by reference TRBV5-1 and TRBJ2-5, is KAGVTQTPRYLIKTRGQQVTLSCSPISGHRSVSWYQQTPGQGLQFLFEYFSETQRNKGNFPGRFSGRQFSNSRSEMNVSTLELGDSALYLCASSLAGQGQETQYFGPGTRLLVL.

This clone was counted a few times. This chain connects TRBV27 to TRBJ2-3, with TRBD2 matching 9 bases. Germline loops: CDR1 MNHEY, CDR2 SMNVEV (reference sequence). J gave up 2 bases and V 8 bases, and 11 bases lay outside the gene matches. This CDR3 has 16 amino acids. The CDR3 protein is CASAALLAGHTDTQYF. In DNA, the CDR3 is TGTGCCAGCGCCGCCCTACTAGCGGGCCACACAGATACGCAGTATTTT.

This clone has only a few counts. The rearrangement links TRBV6-5 to TRBJ1-5; D may be TRBD1 (5 bases). This CDR3 has 12 amino acids. From germline, CDR1 is MNHEY and CDR2 SVGAGI. Trimming stripped 10 bases from V and 0 bases from J, with 7 bases between. The CDR3 region has the DNA TGTGCCACAGGGTATAGCAATCAGCCCCAGCATTTT. It translates to CATGYSNQPQHF.

This chain connects TRBV6-1 to TRBJ2-1, with 7 bases lining up with TRBD1. The V gene's germline CDR1 is MNHNS and CDR2 SASEGT. Germline trimming cut 3 bases from V and 0 bases from J; bases unmatched to any gene: 11. The CDR3 consists of 18 residues. CDR3: CASSDWTGLWSSYNEQFF. CDR3 DNA sequence: TGTGCCAGCAGTGACTGGACAGGACTCTGGAGCTCCTACAATGAGCAGTTCTTC.

The chain couples TRBV4-1 to TRBJ1-1, with 7 positions matching TRBD1. V lost 0 bases and J lost 1; bases outside the gene matches: 5. Per the germline V gene, CDR1 is MGHRA and CDR2 is YSYEKL. This CDR3 region has 16 residues. DNA of the CDR3: TGCGCCAGCAGCCAAGATAGGGGGCAGGAGAACACTGAAGCTTTCTTT. Its translation: CASSQDRGQENTEAFF.

The rearrangement uses TRBV5-4 and TRBJ1-1; TRBD1 aligns across 9 bases. CDR3 size: 13 residues. Germline loops: CDR1 SGHNT, CDR2 YYREEE (reference sequence). V was pared by 4 bases and J by 6 bases, with 4 bases of the junction left unmatched. As DNA, the CDR3 is TGTGCCAGCAGCGGGAACAGGGGGCCTGAAGCTTTCTTT. Translation: CASSGNRGPEAFF.

The V call is TRBV27, the J call TRBJ2-1, with TRBD2 identical over 7 bases. From germline, CDR1 is MNHEY and CDR2 SMNVEV (reference sequence). Trimming at V came to 7 bases and at J to 2 bases, leaving 11 bases not matched to a gene. The CDR3 totals 16 residues. In DNA, the CDR3 is TGTGCCAGCAAAAGCTATAGGCGGGAGACCTACAATGAGCAGTTCTTC. Amino acid sequence: CASKSYRRETYNEQFF.

The V and J genes are TRBV2 and TRBJ2-1; 14 positions agree with TRBD2. Per germline, CDR1 SNHLY and CDR2 FYNNEI. Germline trimming cut 5 bases from V and 10 bases from J; bases unmatched to any gene: 7. This CDR3 region has 15 residues. CDR3 residues: CASSPTSGRANEQFF. The CDR3 coding sequence is TGTGCCAGCAGTCCGACTAGCGGGAGGGCCAACGAGCAGTTCTTC.

This clone has a single count. In DNA form, the CDR3 reads TGTGCCAGCAGTCTCGACGGGGGGTTCCAAGAGACCCAGTACTTC. This encodes CASSLDGGFQETQYF. The chain joins TRBV27 to TRBJ2-5; 7 bases match TRBD2. Germline V gene data show CDR1 as MNHEY and CDR2 as SMNVEV (reference sequence). The CDR3 consists of 15 residues. The J segment lost 1 base and the V segment lost 5 bases, leaving 7 bases of the junction unmatched.

The V gene is TRBV19, the J gene TRBJ2-3; 8 positions agree with TRBD1. The CDR3 has 17 amino acids. Per germline, CDR1 LNHDA and CDR2 SQIVND (reference sequence). V shed 5 bases, J shed 1 base, and the junction held 11 bases outside the gene matches. This CDR3 reads CASSPPRGRKGTDTQYF. In DNA form, the CDR3 reads TGTGCCAGTAGTCCTCCCAGGGGGCGGAAGGGCACAGATACGCAGTATTTT.

The genes are TRBV6-1 and TRBJ1-1; TRBD1 matches at 7 bases. The CDR3 sequence is 14 residues long. Unmatched junction bases numbered 9, after V lost 8 bases and J lost 3 bases. Germline CDR1 MNHNS, CDR2 SASEGT. The CDR3 DNA sequence: TGTGCCAGCTGCGACAGGGAGAGGTACACTGAAGCTTTCTTT. Translation: CASCDRERYTEAFF.

The chain carries TRBV5-1 and TRBJ1-5; D is uncertain. CDR3 length equals 16 residues. Germline lookup yields CDR1 SGHRS and CDR2 YFSETQ. Trimming took 0 bases from V and 4 from J, leaving 14 bases between them. This CDR3 reads CASSLGPVSENQPQHF. The DNA for the CDR3 is TGCGCCAGCAGCTTGGGGCCCGTTTCAGAAAATCAGCCCCAGCATTTT.

This clone was detected only a few times. The rearrangement joins TRBV5-6 to TRBJ1-1; D gene uncertain. The germline V gene encodes CDR1 SGHDT and CDR2 YYEEEE. The CDR3 runs to 12 residues. Trimming took 4 bases from V and 6 from J, leaving 10 bases between them. The DNA for the CDR3 is TGTGCCAGCAGCCCAGGTATCGCTGAAGCTTTCTTT. The encoded protein is CASSPGIAEAFF.

This clone came up once. This chain connects TRBV29-1 to TRBJ2-7; D call uncertain. Germline V lookup: CDR1 SQVTM, CDR2 ANQGSEA. There are 15 residues in the CDR3. V was clipped by 2 bases and J by 0 bases, with 14 bases between them. This CDR3 reads CSVELVSTSSYEQYF. The CDR3 DNA sequence: TGCAGCGTTGAATTGGTTTCAACGAGCTCCTACGAGCAGTACTTC.

The J gene is TRBJ2-3, the V gene TRBV2; 7 bases agree with TRBD1. The length of the CDR3 is 14 residues. The germline gives CDR1 SNHLY, CDR2 FYNNEI. V dropped 8 bases and J dropped 4; count of bases not matched to a gene: 9. Written as DNA, the CDR3 is TGTGCCAGCGGGACAGAGGATGGTCCAGATACGCAGTATTTT. Amino acids: CASGTEDGPDTQYF.

The chain couples TRBV5-1 to TRBJ2-1; D not resolved. CDR3 length: 14 residues. Germline assignment: CDR1 SGHRS and CDR2 YFSETQ. V lost 2 bases and J 2 bases, leaving 8 bases between the germline ends. CDR3 in amino acids: CASSLNGPYNEQFF. CDR3 in DNA: TGCGCCAGCAGCTTAAACGGTCCCTACAATGAGCAGTTCTTC.

The CDR3 DNA is TGTGCCAGTAGTATAGGGACAGCCTCTGGTGGCTACACCTTC. Protein sequence: CASSIGTASGGYTF. The gene calls are TRBV19 and TRBJ1-2; tentatively, D is TRBD1 (6 bases). The V gene's germline CDR1 is LNHDA and CDR2 SQIVND (reference sequence). This CDR3 has 14 amino acids. The germline V and J ends were trimmed by 1 base and 7 bases, with 13 bases remaining between them.

In its sample, this clone was seen a few times. The chain is built from TRBV2 and TRBJ2-7, with 8 bases lining up with TRBD2. The germline CDR1 and CDR2 sequences are SNHLY and FYNNEI. The CDR3 sequence is 15 residues long. V gave up 7 bases and J gave up 2 bases; unmatched junction bases: 10. The CDR3 DNA is TGTGCCAGCACCGGGGGGGACCCAAGTCCCTACGAGCAGTACTTC. Amino acids: CASTGGDPSPYEQYF.